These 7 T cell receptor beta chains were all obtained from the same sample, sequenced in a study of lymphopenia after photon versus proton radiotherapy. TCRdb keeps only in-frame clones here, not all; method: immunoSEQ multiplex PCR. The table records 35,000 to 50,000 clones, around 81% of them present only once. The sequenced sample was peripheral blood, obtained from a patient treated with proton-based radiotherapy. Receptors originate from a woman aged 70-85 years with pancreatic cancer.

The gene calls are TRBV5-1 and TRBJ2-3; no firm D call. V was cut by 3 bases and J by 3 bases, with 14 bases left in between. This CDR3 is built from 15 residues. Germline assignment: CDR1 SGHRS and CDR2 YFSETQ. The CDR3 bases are TGCGCCAGCAGCTCTTTGAGCTACGGTACAGATACGCAGTATTTT. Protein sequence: CASSSLSYGTDTQYF.

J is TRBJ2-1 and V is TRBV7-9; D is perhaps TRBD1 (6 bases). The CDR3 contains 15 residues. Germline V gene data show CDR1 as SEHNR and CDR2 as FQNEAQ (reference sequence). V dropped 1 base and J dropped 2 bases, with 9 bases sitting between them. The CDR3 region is CASSLEQGTYNEQFF. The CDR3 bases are TGTGCCAGCAGCTTAGAACAGGGTACCTACAATGAGCAGTTCTTC.

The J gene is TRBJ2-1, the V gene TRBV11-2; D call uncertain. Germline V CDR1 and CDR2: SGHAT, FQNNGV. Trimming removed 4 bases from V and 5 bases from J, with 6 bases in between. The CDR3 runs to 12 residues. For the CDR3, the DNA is TGTGCCAGCAGCTCCCTCAACAATGAGCAGTTCTTC. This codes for CASSSLNNEQFF.

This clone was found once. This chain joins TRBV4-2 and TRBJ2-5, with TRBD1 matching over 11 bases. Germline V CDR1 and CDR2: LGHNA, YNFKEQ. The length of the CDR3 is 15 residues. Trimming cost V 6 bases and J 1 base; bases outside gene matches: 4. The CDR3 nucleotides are TGTGCCAGCAGTCTGGACAGGGGGCCCCAAGAGACCCAGTACTTC. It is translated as CASSLDRGPQETQYF.

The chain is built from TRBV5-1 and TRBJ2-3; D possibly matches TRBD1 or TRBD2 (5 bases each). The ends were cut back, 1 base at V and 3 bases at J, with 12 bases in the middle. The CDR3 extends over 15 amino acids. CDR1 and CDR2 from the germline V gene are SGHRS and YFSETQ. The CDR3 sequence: CASSLSGAGTDTQYF. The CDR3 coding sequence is TGCGCCAGCAGCTTGAGCGGCGCAGGGACAGATACGCAGTATTTT.

The CDR3 coding sequence is TGCGCCAGCAGCCAAGACCGGGGACTAGCGGGAGGCGAGCAGTACTTC. Translation: CASSQDRGLAGGEQYF. The chain couples TRBV4-3 to TRBJ2-5; 15 positions match TRBD2. Near its end, the DNA agrees better with TRBJ2-7, so the J call may be wrong. Germline V gives CDR1 LGHNA, CDR2 YSLEER. This CDR3 spans 16 amino acids.

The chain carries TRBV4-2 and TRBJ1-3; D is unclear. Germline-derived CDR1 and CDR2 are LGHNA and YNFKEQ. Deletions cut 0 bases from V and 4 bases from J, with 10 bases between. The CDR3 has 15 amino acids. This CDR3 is CASSQDRRGGNTIYF. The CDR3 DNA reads TGTGCCAGCAGCCAAGATCGTCGAGGGGGAAACACCATATATTTT.